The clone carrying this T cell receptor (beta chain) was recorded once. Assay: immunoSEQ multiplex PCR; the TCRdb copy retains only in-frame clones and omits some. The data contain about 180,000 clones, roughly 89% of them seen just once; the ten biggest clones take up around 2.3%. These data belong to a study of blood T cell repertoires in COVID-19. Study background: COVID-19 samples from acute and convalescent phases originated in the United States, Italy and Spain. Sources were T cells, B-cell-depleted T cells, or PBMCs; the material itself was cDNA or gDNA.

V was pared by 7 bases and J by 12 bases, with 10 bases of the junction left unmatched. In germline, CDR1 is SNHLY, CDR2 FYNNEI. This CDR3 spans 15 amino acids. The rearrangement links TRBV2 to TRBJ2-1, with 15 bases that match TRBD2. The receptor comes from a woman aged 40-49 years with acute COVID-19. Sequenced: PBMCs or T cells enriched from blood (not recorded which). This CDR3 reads CASMTGTSGRRSQFF. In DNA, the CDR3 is TGTGCCAGCATGACCGGGACTAGCGGGAGGAGGTCGCAGTTCTTC. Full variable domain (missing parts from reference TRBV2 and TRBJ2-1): EPEVTQTPSHQVTQMGQEVILRCVPISNHLYFYWYRQILGQKVEFLVSFYNNEISEKSEIFDDQFSVERPDGSNFTLKIRSTKLEDSAMYFCASMTGTSGRRSQFFGPGTRLTVL.